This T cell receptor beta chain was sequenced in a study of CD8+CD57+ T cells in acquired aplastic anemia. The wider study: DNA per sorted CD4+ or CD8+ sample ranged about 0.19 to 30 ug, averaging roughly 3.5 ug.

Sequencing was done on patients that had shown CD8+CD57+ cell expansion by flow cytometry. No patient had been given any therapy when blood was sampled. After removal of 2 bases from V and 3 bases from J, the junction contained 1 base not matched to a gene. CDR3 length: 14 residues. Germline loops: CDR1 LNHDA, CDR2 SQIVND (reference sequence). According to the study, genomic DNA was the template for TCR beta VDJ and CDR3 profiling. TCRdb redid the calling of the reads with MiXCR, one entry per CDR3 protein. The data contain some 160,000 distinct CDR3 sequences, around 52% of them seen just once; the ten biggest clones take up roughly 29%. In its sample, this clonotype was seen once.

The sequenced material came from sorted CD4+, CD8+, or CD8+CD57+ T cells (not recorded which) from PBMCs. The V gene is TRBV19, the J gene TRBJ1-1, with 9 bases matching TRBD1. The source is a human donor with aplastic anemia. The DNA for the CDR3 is TGTGCCAGTAGTATATGGACAGGGGACACTGAAGCTTTCTTT. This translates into CASSIWTGDTEAFF. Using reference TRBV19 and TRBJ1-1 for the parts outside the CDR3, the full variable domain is DGGITQSPKYLFRKEGQNVTLSCEQNLNHDAMYWYRQDPGQGLRLIYYSQIVNDFQKGDIAEGYSVSREKKESFPLTVTSAQKNPTAFYLCASSIWTGDTEAFFGQGTRLTVV.